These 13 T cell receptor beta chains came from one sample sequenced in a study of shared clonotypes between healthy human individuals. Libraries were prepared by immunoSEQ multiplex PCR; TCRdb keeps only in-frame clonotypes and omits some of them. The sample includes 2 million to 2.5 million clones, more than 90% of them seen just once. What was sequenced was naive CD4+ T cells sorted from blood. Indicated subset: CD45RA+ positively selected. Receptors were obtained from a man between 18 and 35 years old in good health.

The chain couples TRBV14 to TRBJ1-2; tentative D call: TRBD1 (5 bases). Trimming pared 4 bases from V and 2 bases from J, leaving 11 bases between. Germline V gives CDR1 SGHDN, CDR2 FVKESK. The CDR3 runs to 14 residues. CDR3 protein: CASSRITGNYGYTF. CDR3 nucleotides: TGTGCCAGCAGCCGAATTACAGGAAACTATGGCTACACCTTC.

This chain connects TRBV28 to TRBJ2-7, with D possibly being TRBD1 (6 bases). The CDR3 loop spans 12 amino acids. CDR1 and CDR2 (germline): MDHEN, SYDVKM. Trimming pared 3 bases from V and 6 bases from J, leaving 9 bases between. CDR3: CASSFYRVEQYF. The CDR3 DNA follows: TGTGCCAGCAGTTTTTACAGGGTCGAGCAGTACTTC.

The CDR3 sequence is CASSSRGLKPQETQYF. The DNA of the CDR3 is TGTGCCAGCAGTTCCCGGGGATTAAAACCGCAAGAGACCCAGTACTTC. This chain joins TRBV28 and TRBJ2-5; D perhaps matches TRBD2 (5 bases). Germline loops: CDR1 MDHEN, CDR2 SYDVKM. Trimming stripped 4 bases from V and 2 bases from J, with 17 bases between. The CDR3 runs 16 residues.

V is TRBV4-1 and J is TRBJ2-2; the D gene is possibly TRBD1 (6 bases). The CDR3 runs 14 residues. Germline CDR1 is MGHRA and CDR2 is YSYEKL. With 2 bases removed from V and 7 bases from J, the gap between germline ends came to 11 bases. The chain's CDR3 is CASSQQGLGGELFF. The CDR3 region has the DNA TGCGCCAGCAGCCAACAGGGGCTCGGCGGGGAGCTGTTTTTT.

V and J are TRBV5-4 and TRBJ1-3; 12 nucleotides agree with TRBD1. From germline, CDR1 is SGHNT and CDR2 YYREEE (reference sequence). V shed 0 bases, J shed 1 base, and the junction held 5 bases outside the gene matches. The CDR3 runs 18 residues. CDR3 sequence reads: CASSLGPGQGASGNTIYF. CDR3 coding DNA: TGTGCCAGCAGCTTGGGTCCGGGACAGGGGGCATCTGGAAACACCATATATTTT.

As DNA, the CDR3 is TGTGCCAGCAGCGACAGCCCTGGGTTCTATGGCTACACCTTC. Its protein product is CASSDSPGFYGYTF. The J gene is TRBJ1-2, the V gene TRBV2; maybe TRBD1 (5 bases). CDR3 size: 14 residues. V dropped 6 bases and J dropped 4 bases, with 15 bases sitting between them. Germline CDR1 and CDR2: SNHLY and FYNNEI.

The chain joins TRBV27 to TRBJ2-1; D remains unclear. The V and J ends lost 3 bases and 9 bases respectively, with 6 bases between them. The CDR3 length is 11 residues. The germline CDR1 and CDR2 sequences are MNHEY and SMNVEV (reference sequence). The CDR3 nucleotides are TGTGCCAGCAGTTTTGGCAGTGAGCAGTTCTTC. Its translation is CASSFGSEQFF.

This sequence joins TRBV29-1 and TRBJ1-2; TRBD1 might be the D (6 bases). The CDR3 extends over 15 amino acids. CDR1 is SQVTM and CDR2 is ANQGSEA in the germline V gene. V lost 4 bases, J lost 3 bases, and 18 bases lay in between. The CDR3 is CSVGGLLRRDYGYTF. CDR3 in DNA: TGCAGCGTTGGGGGGCTCCTGAGACGTGACTATGGCTACACCTTC.

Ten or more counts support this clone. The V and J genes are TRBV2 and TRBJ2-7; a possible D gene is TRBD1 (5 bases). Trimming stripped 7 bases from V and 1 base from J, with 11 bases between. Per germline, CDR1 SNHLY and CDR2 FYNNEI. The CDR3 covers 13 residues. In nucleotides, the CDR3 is TGTGCCAGCATGCTAGGGGAATCCTACGAGCAGTACTTC. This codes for CASMLGESYEQYF.

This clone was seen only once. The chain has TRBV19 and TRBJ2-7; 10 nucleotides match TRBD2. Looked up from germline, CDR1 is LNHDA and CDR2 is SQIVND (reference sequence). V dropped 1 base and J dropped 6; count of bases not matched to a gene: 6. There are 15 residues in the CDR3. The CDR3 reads CASSIASGGVGEQYF. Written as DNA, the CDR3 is TGTGCCAGTAGTATAGCCAGCGGGGGGGTCGGCGAGCAGTACTTC.

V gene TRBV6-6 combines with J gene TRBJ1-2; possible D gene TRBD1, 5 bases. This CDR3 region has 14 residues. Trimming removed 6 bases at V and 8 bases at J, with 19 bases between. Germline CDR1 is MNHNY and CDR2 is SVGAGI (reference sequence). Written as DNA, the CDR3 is TGTGCCAGCAGCCTCGGGACGGCGGCTAGCGGCTACACCTTC. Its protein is CASSLGTAASGYTF.

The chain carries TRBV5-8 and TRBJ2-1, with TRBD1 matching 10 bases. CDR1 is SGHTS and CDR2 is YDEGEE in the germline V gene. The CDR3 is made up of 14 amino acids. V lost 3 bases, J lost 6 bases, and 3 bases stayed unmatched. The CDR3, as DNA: TGTGCCAGCAGCTCGCGGGACAGGGGCAATGAGCAGTTCTTC. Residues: CASSSRDRGNEQFF.

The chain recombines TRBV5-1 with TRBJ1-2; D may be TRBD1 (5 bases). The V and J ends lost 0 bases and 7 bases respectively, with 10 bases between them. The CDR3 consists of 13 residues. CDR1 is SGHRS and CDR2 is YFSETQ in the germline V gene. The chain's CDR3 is CASSLAPGIGYTF. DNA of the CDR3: TGCGCCAGCAGCTTGGCGCCAGGGATTGGCTACACCTTC.